Following are 2 T cell receptor beta chains from one sample sequenced in a study of cytomegalovirus exposure and HLA in healthy donors. PCR involved 60 Vbeta and 13 Jbeta primers. Using immunoSEQ multiplex PCR, the repertoire was profiled, and TCRdb retains in-frame clones only, with some absent. Of approximately 140,000 clones listed, 79% are singletons. Sequenced input: PBMCs. The receptors shown here come from a man aged 45-65 years in good health and CMV-seropositive.

The chain joins TRBV10-3 to TRBJ2-7, with 12 bases fitting TRBD1. This CDR3 has 15 amino acids. J lost 7 bases, V lost 0 bases, and 4 bases had no gene match. CDR1 ENHRY and CDR2 SYGVKD come from the germline V gene. The CDR3 is CAISESGQGAEEQYF. CDR3 in DNA: TGTGCCATCAGTGAGTCGGGACAGGGGGCGGAGGAGCAGTACTTC.

CDR3 nucleotides: TGTGCCAGCAACGCCCGGGACAGTTATCAGCCCCAGCATTTT. Amino acid sequence: CASNARDSYQPQHF. The V gene is TRBV28, the J gene TRBJ1-5, with 7 bases that match TRBD1. Looked up from germline, CDR1 is MDHEN and CDR2 is SYDVKM. This CDR3 is 14 amino acids long. V dropped 7 bases and J dropped 5; count of bases not matched to a gene: 8.